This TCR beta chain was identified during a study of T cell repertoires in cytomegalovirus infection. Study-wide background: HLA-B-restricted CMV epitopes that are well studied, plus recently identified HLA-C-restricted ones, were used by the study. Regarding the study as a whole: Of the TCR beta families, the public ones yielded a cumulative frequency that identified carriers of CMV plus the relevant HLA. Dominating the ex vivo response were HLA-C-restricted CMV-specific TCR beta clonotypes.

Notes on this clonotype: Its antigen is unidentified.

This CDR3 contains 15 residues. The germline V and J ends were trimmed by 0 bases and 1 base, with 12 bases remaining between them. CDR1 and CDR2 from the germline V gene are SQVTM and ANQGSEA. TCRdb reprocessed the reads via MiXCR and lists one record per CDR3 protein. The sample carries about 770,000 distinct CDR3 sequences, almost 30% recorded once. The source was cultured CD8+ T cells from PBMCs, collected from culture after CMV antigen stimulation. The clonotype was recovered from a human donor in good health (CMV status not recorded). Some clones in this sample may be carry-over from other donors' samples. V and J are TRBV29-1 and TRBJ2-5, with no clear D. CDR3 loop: CSVEDMGSIQETQYF. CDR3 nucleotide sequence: TGCAGCGTTGAAGATATGGGCAGCATCCAAGAGACCCAGTACTTC.